This passage covers 13 T cell receptor beta chains from one sample sequenced in a study of control samples from healthy donors and cancer patients. The repertoire was sequenced with immunoSEQ multiplex PCR; TCRdb's copy has only in-frame clones and lacks some. The sample includes roughly 70,000 clones, over 75% of them seen just once. Sequenced sample: blood. The receptors come from a man in his forties or fifties in good health.

J is TRBJ2-7 and V is TRBV6-5, with 9 bases matching TRBD1. The CDR3 contains 14 residues. Germline V gene sequence: CDR1 MNHEY, CDR2 SVGAGI. J lost 4 bases, V lost 6 bases, and 7 bases had no gene match. The CDR3: CASRFGQGTYEQYF. DNA of the CDR3: TGTGCCAGCAGATTCGGACAGGGGACTTACGAGCAGTACTTC.

This clone was counted a few times. This chain joins TRBV6-6 and TRBJ1-5; 8 nucleotides agree with TRBD1. J gave up 0 bases and V 5 bases, and 12 bases lay outside the gene matches. In germline, CDR1 is MNHNY, CDR2 SVGAGI (reference sequence). The CDR3 extends over 18 amino acids. The CDR3 sequence is CASSGSYDRGYSNQPQHF. CDR3 coding DNA: TGTGCCAGCAGTGGATCTTATGACAGGGGATATAGCAATCAGCCCCAGCATTTT.

This clone was seen a single time. The chain carries TRBV21-1 and TRBJ1-3; the D call in the table, TRBD1, was not verified against the DNA. TRBV21-1 is a recognized pseudogene. The CDR3 length is 18 residues. CDR3: CASSKVRLWGISGNTIYF. The CDR3 nucleotides are TGTGCCAGCAGCAAAGTGAGGCTTTGGGGCATCTCTGGAAACACCATATATTTT.

The chain is built from TRBV6-5 and TRBJ1-1, with 8 bases identical to TRBD1. J lost 1 base, V lost 6 bases, and 7 bases had no gene match. Germline V gene data show CDR1 as MNHEY and CDR2 as SVGAGI. This CDR3 has 15 amino acids. The CDR3: CASRLTGTGNTEAFF. The CDR3 DNA reads TGTGCCAGCAGACTAACCGGGACAGGGAACACTGAAGCTTTCTTT.

The J gene is TRBJ1-3, the V gene TRBV12-3 or TRBV12-4; D call uncertain. The CDR3 has 13 residues. Trimming removed 1 base at V and 4 bases at J, with 5 bases between. The CDR3 sequence is CASSLGLGNTIYF. CDR3 in DNA: TGTGCCAGCAGTTTAGGACTCGGAAACACCATATATTTT.

This clone was observed a few times. The chain recombines TRBV18 with TRBJ2-2; tentative D call: TRBD2 (5 bases). V dropped 3 bases and J dropped 0 bases, with 8 bases sitting between them. CDR1 is KGHSH, CDR2 LQKENI, per germline. The CDR3 consists of 15 residues. CDR3 residues: CASSPPGANTGELFF. CDR3 sequence (DNA): TGTGCCAGCTCACCCCCCGGGGCGAACACCGGGGAGCTGTTTTTT.

CDR3 in amino acids: CASSGAGLSNQPQHF. The CDR3 DNA is TGTGCCAGCAGCGGGGCCGGGTTGAGCAATCAGCCCCAGCATTTT. The chain uses TRBV5-6 and TRBJ1-5, with D possibly matching TRBD1 (5 bases). Germline V CDR1 and CDR2: SGHDT, YYEEEE. The CDR3 covers 15 residues. V lost 4 bases and J lost 1, with 12 bases in between.

The chain employs TRBV5-6 and TRBJ1-2; 7 bases agree with TRBD1. Germline trimming cut 0 bases from V and 4 bases from J; bases unmatched to any gene: 9. The CDR3 contains 16 residues. Germline CDR1 is SGHDT and CDR2 is YYEEEE. CDR3 DNA sequence: TGTGCCAGCAGCTTGGGCAGGGGGACGCGGGGCTATGGCTACACCTTC. Residues: CASSLGRGTRGYGYTF.

This clone was counted only a few times. The chain uses TRBV11-1 and TRBJ2-1; no clear D gene. V shed 0 bases and J shed 4 bases, with 10 bases lying between them. The germline V gene has CDR1 SGHAT and CDR2 FQDESV (reference sequence). CDR3 length: 15 amino acids. As DNA, the CDR3 is TGTGCCAGCAGCTTAGCGCTTGGGCAGTACAATGAGCAGTTCTTC. It yields the protein CASSLALGQYNEQFF.

The chain recombines TRBV9 with TRBJ2-1; no reliable D call. Germline CDR1 reads SGDLS; CDR2 reads YYNGEE. The CDR3 runs 13 residues. V dropped 3 bases and J dropped 10 bases, with 14 bases sitting between them. CDR3 nucleotides: TGTGCCAGCAGCGGCCCCGTTGCCAAGGAGCAGTTCTTC. Translation: CASSGPVAKEQFF.

This chain connects TRBV6-5 to TRBJ1-5; D gene unclear. Germline CDR1 is MNHEY and CDR2 is SVGAGI. Trimming removed 5 bases from V and 9 bases from J, with 11 bases in between. This CDR3 spans 12 amino acids. CDR3 bases: TGTGCCAGCAGTCCCCAGGTTGGGCCCCAGCATTTT. It encodes CASSPQVGPQHF.

Comments on this clone: Compared with germline, one end of the junction differs, possibly owing to a read error. V gene TRBV19 combines with J gene TRBJ2-7; possibly TRBD1 or TRBD2 for D (5 bases each). The CDR3 is made up of 13 amino acids. Germline V CDR1 and CDR2: LNHDA, SQIVND (reference sequence). CDR3 loop: CASRGVVEDELYF. The CDR3, as DNA: TGTGCCAGTAGGGGGGTTGTAGAGGACGAGCTGTACTTC.

The rearrangement joins TRBV7-8 to TRBJ2-2; TRBD2 agrees at 10 bases. V trimming: 5 bases; J trimming: 2 bases; junction bases outside the gene matches: 5. Germline V gene sequence: CDR1 SGHVS, CDR2 FQNEAQ. The CDR3 extends over 16 amino acids. CDR3 DNA: TGTGCCAGCAGCCCCAGGACTAGCGGAAACACCGGGGAGCTGTTTTTT. Translated, it gives CASSPRTSGNTGELFF.